Detailed here is one T cell receptor (beta chain). What it binds is unknown. This entry comes from a study of shared clonotypes between healthy human individuals. General study findings and limits: Richness estimates generally favored naive over memory subsets.

Sequenced by immunoSEQ multiplex PCR; TCRdb stores in-frame clones only, minus some. The sample has approximately 980,000 clones, more than 75% seen once. Germline-derived CDR1 and CDR2 are SGHNT and YYREEE (reference sequence). CDR3 length: 15 amino acids. Trimming at V came to 0 bases and at J to 7 bases, leaving 6 bases not matched to a gene. The sequencing sample was made of memory CD4+ T cells sorted from blood. Subset given: CD45RA-negative fraction. This sequence was found in a man younger than 35 in good health. The chain joins TRBV5-4 to TRBJ1-4; 7 bases map to TRBD1. CDR3: CASSLETGRGEKLFF. CDR3 DNA sequence: TGTGCCAGCAGCTTGGAGACAGGGAGGGGTGAAAAACTGTTTTTT.